Below, 29 T cell receptor beta chains from the same sample are listed, as sequenced in a study of PD-1 blockade in classical Hodgkin lymphoma. TCRdb's table, derived via immunoSEQ multiplex PCR, lists solely in-frame clones and lacks some. Among around 60,000 clones, approximately 90% were seen once, and the ten largest hold roughly 8%. The time point here: cycle 4 day 1 (C4D1), after 5 to 7 weeks of nivolumab. No patient escaped relapse after autologous stem cell transplantation, and brentuximab vedotin exposure varied. This sample comprised peripheral blood mononuclear cells (PBMCs), obtained before the fourth cycle of nivolumab. The receptors come from a human donor with classical Hodgkin lymphoma.

The chain couples TRBV6-5 to TRBJ2-5; no definite D call. Trimming shortened V by 0 bases and J by 4 bases, and 12 bases separated the two germline ends. Germline V gene lookup returns CDR1 MNHEY and CDR2 SVGAGI. CDR3 length: 15 residues. Here the CDR3 reads CASSYSLRRLETQYF. The CDR3 DNA reads as TGTGCCAGCAGTTACTCGTTAAGGAGATTAGAGACCCAGTACTTC.

The chain links TRBV2 to TRBJ2-5, with 8 bases identical to TRBD1. The CDR3 consists of 17 residues. The germline CDR1 and CDR2 sequences are SNHLY and FYNNEI. The J segment lost 5 bases and the V segment lost 2 bases, leaving 13 bases of the junction unmatched. The CDR3 coding sequence is TGTGCCAGCAGTGAAATAAGGGGACAGGCGGTTTGGGAGACCCAGTACTTC. Translation gives CASSEIRGQAVWETQYF.

The genes are TRBV5-1 and TRBJ2-3, with TRBD2 matching 14 bases. The CDR3 runs 23 residues. Germline values: CDR1 SGHRS, CDR2 YFSETQ. The junction had 26 bases not matched to a gene; V was cut back by 4 bases and J by 4 bases. CDR3 nucleotide sequence: TGCGCCAGCAGCATCAGACAGGGACCTAATCCGGGACTAGCGGGAGCGGCGTCAGATACGCAGTATTTT. The encoded protein is CASSIRQGPNPGLAGAASDTQYF. Full variable domain (rest looked up from reference TRBV5-1 and TRBJ2-3): KAGVTQTPRYLIKTRGQQVTLSCSPISGHRSVSWYQQTPGQGLQFLFEYFSETQRNKGNFPGRFSGRQFSNSRSEMNVSTLELGDSALYLCASSIRQGPNPGLAGAASDTQYFGPGTRLTVL.

The CDR3 protein is CASMGVSYEQYF. The DNA of the CDR3 is TGTGCCAGCATGGGCGTCTCCTACGAGCAGTACTTC. This chain links TRBV27 with TRBJ2-7; unclear D gene. Per the germline V gene, CDR1 is MNHEY and CDR2 is SMNVEV (reference sequence). The CDR3 contains 12 residues. V lost 7 bases, J lost 0 bases, and 7 bases lay in between.

Only one count was recorded for this clone. V usage is TRBV18 and J usage is TRBJ1-4, with 9 positions matching TRBD1. The length of the CDR3 is 15 residues. V gave up 6 bases and J gave up 7 bases; unmatched junction bases: 9. Germline loops: CDR1 KGHSH, CDR2 LQKENI. The DNA for the CDR3 is TGTGCCAGCTCCCCGAGACAGGGGGTCCTTGAAAAACTGTTTTTT. Translation gives CASSPRQGVLEKLFF.

The chain is built from TRBV2 and TRBJ1-4, with D possibly being TRBD1 (6 bases). Germline values: CDR1 SNHLY, CDR2 FYNNEI. The CDR3 is 15 amino acids. V lost 2 bases to trimming and J lost 6 bases, with 13 bases between them. This chain's CDR3 is CASSEFIGQYEKLFF. CDR3 DNA: TGTGCCAGCAGTGAATTTATCGGACAGTATGAAAAACTGTTTTTT. Using reference TRBV2 and TRBJ1-4 for the parts outside the CDR3, the full variable domain is EPEVTQTPSHQVTQMGQEVILRCVPISNHLYFYWYRQILGQKVEFLVSFYNNEISEKSEIFDDQFSVERPDGSNFTLKIRSTKLEDSAMYFCASSEFIGQYEKLFFGSGTQLSVL.

V is TRBV28 and J is TRBJ2-1; D unclear. Germline V gene sequence: CDR1 MDHEN, CDR2 SYDVKM. V lost 5 bases, J lost 0 bases, and 8 bases lay in between. The CDR3 length is 14 residues. In DNA form, the CDR3 reads TGTGCCAGCAGTCTGGGGATCTCCTACAATGAGCAGTTCTTC. This translates into CASSLGISYNEQFF.

The rearrangement uses TRBV2 and TRBJ2-4; D is uncertain. V was pared by 11 bases and J by 0 bases, with 8 bases between. Germline V lookup: CDR1 SNHLY, CDR2 FYNNEI. The CDR3 covers 12 residues. The CDR3 nucleotides are TGTGCCTCCCGAAGAGCCAAAAACATTCAGTACTTC. This gives the protein CASRRAKNIQYF.

The gene calls are TRBV9 and TRBJ2-1; 8 bases align to TRBD2. The length of the CDR3 is 14 residues. Germline trimming cut 1 base from V and 7 bases from J; bases unmatched to any gene: 4. The germline gives CDR1 SGDLS, CDR2 YYNGEE. CDR3 sequence: CASSVPAGGNEQFF. CDR3 nucleotide sequence: TGTGCCAGCAGCGTACCCGCGGGGGGTAATGAGCAGTTCTTC.

This chain connects TRBV5-6 to TRBJ1-2; 7 nucleotides match TRBD1. Germline V CDR1 and CDR2: SGHDT, YYEEEE. Losses at the gene ends were 4 bases for V and 4 bases for J; bases not matched to a gene: 4. The CDR3 extends over 13 amino acids. The CDR3 bases are TGTGCCAGCAGCAGACAGGGCCCCTATGGCTACACCTTC. Translating it yields CASSRQGPYGYTF.

V usage is TRBV4-2 and J usage is TRBJ1-1; D possibly corresponds to TRBD1 (5 bases). Germline CDR1 reads LGHNA; CDR2 reads YNFKEQ. This CDR3 region has 16 residues. Trimming shortened V by 0 bases and J by 6 bases, and 17 bases separated the two germline ends. The CDR3 is CASSQDAGREAAEAFF. In DNA, the CDR3 is TGTGCCAGCAGCCAAGATGCGGGGCGGGAGGCCGCTGAAGCTTTCTTT.

This clone was seen only once. The chain uses TRBV5-8 and TRBJ2-3; 16 bases align to TRBD2. V lost 6 bases, J lost 2 bases, and 6 bases stayed unmatched. Germline CDR1 reads SGHTS; CDR2 reads YDEGEE. The CDR3 is made up of 17 amino acids. The CDR3 DNA sequence: TGTGCCAGCACCGGGACTAGCGGGGGGGCCCTCACAGATACGCAGTATTTT. Encoded protein: CASTGTSGGALTDTQYF.

The rearrangement joins TRBV19 to TRBJ2-7; D unresolved. The V gene's germline CDR1 is LNHDA and CDR2 SQIVND (reference sequence). The CDR3 has 13 amino acids. Trimming pared 2 bases from V and 3 bases from J, leaving 8 bases between. As DNA, the CDR3 is TGTGCCAGTAGTATATCCCACAGCTACGAGCAGTACTTC. Protein product: CASSISHSYEQYF.

The chain joins TRBV7-6 to TRBJ2-1; 9 bases agree with TRBD1. J lost 6 bases, V lost 5 bases, and 8 bases had no gene match. CDR1 and CDR2 (germline): SGHVS, FNYEAQ. The CDR3 is made up of 15 amino acids. The CDR3: CASSPGTGFFNEQFF. The CDR3 DNA is TGTGCCAGCAGCCCGGGGACAGGGTTTTTCAATGAGCAGTTCTTC.

The genes are TRBV14 and TRBJ2-1; D unclear. CDR3 length: 11 residues. Trimming stripped 1 base from V and 10 bases from J, with 5 bases between. Per germline, CDR1 SGHDN and CDR2 FVKESK. In DNA form, the CDR3 reads TGTGCCAGCAGCCAAGTCGGGGAGCAGTTCTTC. The encoded protein is CASSQVGEQFF.

The chain employs TRBV18 and TRBJ2-6; D is possibly TRBD1 (5 bases). The CDR3 contains 17 residues. Per germline, CDR1 KGHSH and CDR2 LQKENI. Trimming cost V 5 bases and J 0 bases, with 14 bases left between them. CDR3 region: CASSKGASSSGANVLTF. CDR3 nucleotide sequence: TGTGCCAGCTCAAAAGGGGCATCAAGCTCTGGGGCCAACGTCCTGACTTTC.

The rearrangement uses TRBV27 and TRBJ2-2; TRBD1 matches at 7 bases. The V and J ends lost 4 bases and 0 bases, in that order; junction bases with no gene match: 2. The CDR3 runs 15 residues. Germline CDR1 is MNHEY and CDR2 is SMNVEV (reference sequence). This chain's CDR3 is CASSWGQTNTGELFF. The DNA for the CDR3 is TGTGCCAGCAGTTGGGGACAGACGAACACCGGGGAGCTGTTTTTT.

This chain joins TRBV28 and TRBJ2-3, with a tentative D call TRBD2 (5 bases). Germline loops: CDR1 MDHEN, CDR2 SYDVKM. This CDR3 comprises 14 residues. V dropped 5 bases and J dropped 7 bases, with 16 bases sitting between them. The CDR3 nucleotides are TGTGCCAGCAGTGTACGACCAAGCGGTCATACGCAGTATTTT. Protein sequence: CASSVRPSGHTQYF.

This clone is a singleton in its sample. The chain has TRBV15 and TRBJ1-6, with 10 bases identical to TRBD1. The CDR3 is made up of 16 amino acids. J lost 5 bases, V lost 5 bases, and 6 bases had no gene match. The germline CDR1 and CDR2 sequences are LNHNV and YYDKDF (reference sequence). The CDR3 is CATSGDRGPDNSPLHF. The CDR3 DNA reads TGTGCCACCAGCGGGGACAGGGGTCCCGATAATTCACCCCTCCACTTT.

This clone occurred once. This rearrangement joins TRBV10-3 to TRBJ2-7; D perhaps matches TRBD1 (6 bases). Germline V lookup: CDR1 ENHRY, CDR2 SYGVKD. The CDR3 totals 17 residues. V was trimmed by 0 bases and J by 3 bases, leaving 18 bases between them. This CDR3 is CAISESHGDTLLYEQYF. The CDR3 DNA reads as TGTGCCATCAGTGAGTCGCATGGGGACACCCTTCTCTACGAGCAGTACTTC.

The CDR3 DNA reads TGTGCCAGCAGCTTCGGTTATAACTCCTACGAGCAGTACTTC. The encoded protein is CASSFGYNSYEQYF. This chain links TRBV5-5 with TRBJ2-7; D is unresolved. Germline assignment: CDR1 SGHKS and CDR2 YYEKEE (reference sequence). The CDR3 loop spans 14 amino acids. V was clipped by 2 bases and J by 0 bases, with 9 bases between them.

V usage is TRBV5-5 and J usage is TRBJ1-2; unclear D gene. The germline CDR1 and CDR2 sequences are SGHKS and YYEKEE (reference sequence). There are 15 residues in the CDR3. Trimming removed 6 bases from V and 4 bases from J, with 19 bases in between. DNA of the CDR3: TGTGCCAGCACCGTGTCGGGATTGGGAATCTATGGCTACACCTTC. This sequence encodes CASTVSGLGIYGYTF.

The V gene is TRBV7-7, the J gene TRBJ2-1; D may be TRBD1 or TRBD2 (6 bases each). The V and J ends lost 1 base and 8 bases respectively, with 12 bases between them. Looked up from germline, CDR1 is SSHAT and CDR2 is FNYEAQ (reference sequence). This CDR3 region has 14 residues. The CDR3 region has the DNA TGTGCCAGCAGCTTAGGGTTGGGGGGCGATGAGCAGTTCTTC. It codes for CASSLGLGGDEQFF.

The chain combines TRBV5-1 with TRBJ2-5; D gene ambiguous. The germline V and J ends were trimmed by 2 bases and 3 bases, with 14 bases remaining between them. The CDR3 is 15 residues long. From germline, CDR1 is SGHRS and CDR2 YFSETQ. The CDR3, as DNA: TGCGCCAGCAGCTTTCGGCAGCCAATGGAAGAGACCCAGTACTTC. This gives the protein CASSFRQPMEETQYF.

The gene calls are TRBV28 and TRBJ2-3; a possible D gene is TRBD2 (5 bases). The CDR3 spans 15 residues. CDR1 and CDR2 (germline): MDHEN, SYDVKM. Deletions cut 7 bases from V and 0 bases from J, with 14 bases between. The CDR3 loop is CASNSGPSSTDTQYF. The CDR3 DNA sequence: TGTGCCAGCAACAGCGGACCAAGTAGCACAGATACGCAGTATTTT.

This clone was counted a single time. V usage is TRBV7-2 and J usage is TRBJ2-3; 12 bases align to TRBD2. CDR1 and CDR2 (germline): SGHTA, FQGNSA. J was trimmed by 1 base and V by 4 bases; bases with no gene match: 3. The CDR3 totals 16 residues. The CDR3 nucleotides are TGTGCCAGCAGCTGGACTAGCGGGAAAGGCACAGATACGCAGTATTTT. Translation: CASSWTSGKGTDTQYF. The full variable domain, completed using reference TRBV7-2 and TRBJ2-3, is GAGVSQSPSNKVTEKGKDVELRCDPISGHTALYWYRQSLGQGLEFLIYFQGNSAPDKSGLPSDRFSAERTGGSVSTLTIQRTQQEDSAVYLCASSWTSGKGTDTQYFGPGTRLTVL.

This chain joins TRBV6-5 and TRBJ1-5, with 7 bases lining up with TRBD1. The germline V gene has CDR1 MNHEY and CDR2 SVGAGI. The CDR3 loop spans 13 amino acids. The trim removed 5 bases at V and 9 bases at J, leaving 7 bases unmatched. CDR3 in amino acids: CASSTGVQGPQHF. The CDR3 DNA follows: TGTGCCAGCAGTACAGGGGTACAAGGGCCCCAGCATTTT.

The chain recombines TRBV6-5 with TRBJ2-5, with D uncertain. Germline CDR1 reads MNHEY; CDR2 reads SVGAGI. Trimming pared 0 bases from V and 5 bases from J, leaving 7 bases between. This CDR3 spans 13 amino acids. CDR3 DNA: TGTGCCAGCAGTTACTCTAGTACTGAGACCCAGTACTTC. Amino acid sequence: CASSYSSTETQYF.

In this sample, this clone turned up once. The rearrangement joins TRBV27 to TRBJ2-1, with D hard to call. Germline V gene lookup returns CDR1 MNHEY and CDR2 SMNVEV (reference sequence). The length of the CDR3 is 17 residues. The V and J ends lost 6 bases and 0 bases respectively, with 18 bases between them. The CDR3 sequence: CASSPTPHLSSYNEQFF. The CDR3 DNA is TGTGCCAGCAGCCCCACCCCCCACTTAAGCTCCTACAATGAGCAGTTCTTC.